These 24 T cell receptor beta chains share one sample of origin, sequenced in a study of shared clonotypes between healthy human individuals. Profiled with immunoSEQ multiplex PCR; TCRdb holds only in-frame clones, not every one. The sample includes about 180,000 clones, 85% to 95% seen only once; the top ten take approximately 0.07%. Sequenced material: naive CD4+ T cells sorted from blood. Subset denoted: CD45RA+ positively selected. These receptors all come from a young woman in good health.

The chain employs TRBV4-1 and TRBJ2-3; 8 nucleotides line up with TRBD1. CDR1 MGHRA and CDR2 YSYEKL come from the germline V gene. The CDR3 length is 17 residues. V gave up 1 base and J gave up 4 bases; unmatched junction bases: 10. The CDR3 DNA reads as TGCGCCAGCAGCCAAGTCTGGGTCGGACAGGGCGCAGATACGCAGTATTTT. Translating it yields CASSQVWVGQGADTQYF.

This clone was recorded only once. The genes are TRBV6-6 and TRBJ1-1; 7 nucleotides align to TRBD1. The CDR3 totals 16 residues. The junction had 9 bases not matched to a gene; V was cut back by 0 bases and J by 5 bases. Germline V gene data show CDR1 as MNHNY and CDR2 as SVGAGI (reference sequence). CDR3 in DNA: TGTGCCAGCAGTTACTCTGGCAGGGGGTTGTTGACTGAAGCTTTCTTT. As protein: CASSYSGRGLLTEAFF.

This clone was counted a single time. J is TRBJ2-7 and V is TRBV18; maybe TRBD1 (6 bases). Trimming removed 3 bases at V and 6 bases at J, with 12 bases between. Germline assignment: CDR1 KGHSH and CDR2 LQKENI. The CDR3 spans 13 residues. The chain's CDR3 is CASSPGQVGEQYF. The DNA of the CDR3 is TGTGCCAGCTCACCGGGACAAGTTGGCGAGCAGTACTTC. Supplemented by reference TRBV18 and TRBJ2-7, the full variable domain reads NAGVMQNPRHLVRRRGQEARLRCSPMKGHSHVYWYRQLPEEGLKFMVYLQKENIIDESGMPKERFSAEFPKEGPSILRIQQVVRGDSAAYFCASSPGQVGEQYFGPGTRLTVT.

DNA of the CDR3: TGCGCCAGCAGCCAAGGGAAGGGCACTAAGAACACTGAAGCTTTCTTT. It is translated as CASSQGKGTKNTEAFF. The chain links TRBV4-1 to TRBJ1-1; D is undetermined. From germline, CDR1 is MGHRA and CDR2 YSYEKL. The length of the CDR3 is 16 residues. V was pared by 1 base and J by 1 base, with 13 bases between.

The chain is built from TRBV30 and TRBJ1-1; D possibly corresponds to TRBD1 (6 bases). V was trimmed by 4 bases and J by 3 bases, leaving 12 bases between them. The CDR3 sequence is 13 residues long. Germline-derived CDR1 and CDR2 are GTSNPN and SVGIG (reference sequence). CDR3 in amino acids: CAWNSRGDTEAFF. CDR3 DNA sequence: TGTGCCTGGAATAGCAGGGGAGACACTGAAGCTTTCTTT.

The chain carries TRBV7-3 and TRBJ2-3; TRBD1 matches 8 bases. The J segment lost 2 bases and the V segment lost 6 bases, leaving 7 bases of the junction unmatched. This CDR3 region has 15 residues. The germline V gene encodes CDR1 SGHTA and CDR2 FQGTGA. CDR3 nucleotide sequence: TGTGCCAGCAGTCATACAGGGGGTATCACAGATACGCAGTATTTT. The encoded protein is CASSHTGGITDTQYF.

The chain has TRBV19 and TRBJ2-4; TRBD1 might be the D (6 bases). Trimming removed 4 bases from V and 0 bases from J, with 25 bases in between. CDR1 is LNHDA and CDR2 is SQIVND in the germline V gene (reference sequence). CDR3 length: 20 amino acids. The chain's CDR3 is CASSTPSKAGENLAKNIQYF. CDR3 DNA: TGTGCCAGTAGTACACCCTCCAAGGCAGGGGAAAACCTAGCCAAAAACATTCAGTACTTC.

The sample holds one count of this clone. V and J are TRBV15 and TRBJ2-5; D is possibly TRBD1 (6 bases). The last part of the DNA fits TRBJ2-7 better; the J call may be wrong. This CDR3 contains 16 residues. Germline CDR1 is LNHNV and CDR2 is YYDKDF (reference sequence). CDR3 amino acids: CATSREWTADSYEQYF. DNA of the CDR3: TGTGCCACCAGCAGAGAGTGGACAGCGGATTCCTACGAGCAGTACTTC.

The rearrangement links TRBV19 to TRBJ2-7; 10 nucleotides align to TRBD1. With 5 bases clipped from V and 0 bases from J, the junction kept 4 bases outside the gene matches. Germline assignment: CDR1 LNHDA and CDR2 SQIVND (reference sequence). The CDR3 has 15 residues. CDR3: CASSPGQGSSYEQYF. The CDR3, as DNA: TGTGCCAGTAGTCCGGGACAGGGGAGCTCCTACGAGCAGTACTTC.

The chain combines TRBV9 with TRBJ1-2, with TRBD1 identical over 7 bases. This CDR3 contains 17 residues. Trimming cost V 0 bases and J 8 bases; bases outside gene matches: 16. Germline V CDR1 and CDR2: SGDLS, YYNGEE. Here the CDR3 DNA reads TGTGCCAGCAGCGTAGTTGTCCCGGGGACAGCCGATAGGGGCTACACCTTC. It specifies CASSVVVPGTADRGYTF.

This clone has only one observation. The genes are TRBV29-1 and TRBJ1-1; D unresolved. The CDR3 runs to 14 residues. Deletions cut 4 bases from V and 1 base from J, with 13 bases between. From germline, CDR1 is SQVTM and CDR2 ANQGSEA. Here the CDR3 DNA reads TGCAGCGTTGTTCGGAAATTGGCGAACACTGAAGCTTTCTTT. Translating gives CSVVRKLANTEAFF.

The rearrangement links TRBV4-1 to TRBJ1-2; D might be TRBD1 (6 bases). The V end lost 0 bases, the J end lost 5 bases, and 13 bases lay between the germline ends. Germline CDR1 MGHRA, CDR2 YSYEKL. CDR3 length: 15 amino acids. The CDR3 loop reads CASSQDGTGTYGYTF. The CDR3 nucleotides are TGCGCCAGCAGCCAAGATGGCACAGGGACTTATGGCTACACCTTC.

The chain employs TRBV7-2 and TRBJ2-5; the match to TRBD2 covers 12 bases. The closer fit of TRBJ2-7 to the DNA end suggests the J call may be wrong. Per the germline V gene, CDR1 is SGHTA and CDR2 is FQGNSA. The CDR3 is made up of 17 amino acids. As DNA, the CDR3 is TGTGCCAGCAGCTTAGGACCACTAGCGGGAGGTGACTACGAGCAGTACTTC. This sequence encodes CASSLGPLAGGDYEQYF.

The chain joins TRBV28 to TRBJ1-3; tentatively, D is TRBD1 (5 bases). The germline V gene encodes CDR1 MDHEN and CDR2 SYDVKM. The length of the CDR3 is 18 residues. The ends were cut back, 3 bases at V and 0 bases at J, with 18 bases in the middle. The CDR3: CASSLRPGTGSSGNTIYF. For the CDR3, the DNA is TGTGCCAGCAGTTTGCGGCCCGGGACGGGGAGCTCTGGAAACACCATATATTTT.

Here the CDR3 DNA reads TGTGCCAGCAGTTTATCCGGGACAGGAGAAGCTTTCTTT. It codes for CASSLSGTGEAFF. The gene calls are TRBV28 and TRBJ1-1; TRBD1 agrees at 8 bases. The CDR3 extends over 13 amino acids. Germline lookup yields CDR1 MDHEN and CDR2 SYDVKM. The V segment lost 1 base and the J segment 8 bases; nucleotides outside the gene matches: 3.

The chain joins TRBV27 to TRBJ2-3; TRBD1 matches 8 bases. Trimming at V came to 4 bases and at J to 4 bases, leaving 13 bases not matched to a gene. CDR1 is MNHEY, CDR2 SMNVEV, per germline (reference sequence). CDR3 length: 17 amino acids. The CDR3 loop reads CASSSRQGIPPSDTQYF. The CDR3 DNA follows: TGTGCCAGCAGTTCCCGACAGGGGATCCCGCCCTCAGATACGCAGTATTTT.

The table lists this clone with a few counts. The chain has TRBV18 and TRBJ1-2; no clear D gene. V lost 1 base and J 8 bases, leaving 17 bases between the germline ends. The V gene's germline CDR1 is KGHSH and CDR2 LQKENI. The CDR3 sequence is 15 residues long. The CDR3 loop is CASSPQGSTKRGYTF. The DNA for the CDR3 is TGTGCCAGCTCACCACAGGGCTCTACTAAGAGGGGCTACACCTTC.

This clone was observed once. This rearrangement joins TRBV10-2 to TRBJ1-5, with D possibly TRBD1 on 5 matching bases. Trimming shortened V by 2 bases and J by 15 bases, and 17 bases separated the two germline ends. CDR3 size: 13 residues. In germline, CDR1 is WSHSY, CDR2 SAAADI. The CDR3 region has the DNA TGCGCCAGCAGTGAGAGGGCCACCCGGGACCGGCATTTT. It specifies CASSERATRDRHF.

This chain joins TRBV28 and TRBJ2-7; 9 bases are a match to TRBD1. This CDR3 contains 14 residues. Germline V gene sequence: CDR1 MDHEN, CDR2 SYDVKM. The ends lost 6 bases at V and 3 bases at J; junction bases unmatched: 6. DNA of the CDR3: TGTGCCAGCAGGACCGGGACAGGGCACTACGAGCAGTACTTC. It encodes CASRTGTGHYEQYF.

The CDR3 sequence: CASSLADNEQFF. In nucleotides, the CDR3 is TGTGCCAGCAGCTTAGCCGACAATGAGCAGTTCTTC. The chain is built from TRBV7-6 and TRBJ2-1; D call uncertain. Germline V lookup: CDR1 SGHVS, CDR2 FNYEAQ. The V end lost 0 bases, the J end lost 5 bases, and 2 bases lay between the germline ends. The CDR3 consists of 12 residues.

This clone was counted only a few times. The chain combines TRBV6-5 with TRBJ2-7; tentative D call: TRBD1 (5 bases). Germline CDR1 reads MNHEY; CDR2 reads SVGAGI. V was pared by 6 bases and J by 0 bases, with 15 bases between. The CDR3 runs 15 residues. CDR3 sequence: CASSRDDSYSYEQYF. The CDR3 region has the DNA TGTGCCAGCAGCCGCGATGACAGTTACTCCTACGAGCAGTACTTC.

The V call is TRBV6-1, the J call TRBJ2-7, with TRBD2 identical over 13 bases. The length of the CDR3 is 16 residues. CDR1 and CDR2 from the germline V gene are MNHNS and SASEGT. The trim removed 3 bases at V and 3 bases at J, leaving 5 bases unmatched. As DNA, the CDR3 is TGTGCCAGCAGTGAGGGACTAGCGGGAATGAACTACGAGCAGTACTTC. Residues: CASSEGLAGMNYEQYF.

The chain couples TRBV6-4 to TRBJ2-7; tentatively, D is TRBD2 (6 bases). Germline V CDR1 and CDR2: MRHNA, SNTAGT. Trimming removed 3 bases at V and 6 bases at J, with 12 bases between. This CDR3 has 13 residues. CDR3 in amino acids: CASSDRPGLEQYF. The CDR3 nucleotides are TGTGCCAGCAGTGATCGACCGGGACTCGAGCAGTACTTC.

V gene TRBV21-1 combines with J gene TRBJ1-1; no check of the table's D call, TRBD1, against the DNA was made. TRBV21-1 is a known pseudogene. This CDR3 contains 13 residues. CDR3 nucleotide sequence: TGTGCCAGCAAACACTGTGACAGGCATGGAGCTTTCTTT. Its translation: CASKHCDRHGAFF.